This TCR beta chain was sequenced for a study of shared clonotypes between healthy human individuals. V gave up 6 bases and J gave up 2 bases; unmatched junction bases: 7. This CDR3 is built from 16 residues. Per the germline V gene, CDR1 is KGHSH and CDR2 is LQKENI. This clone came up once. Sorted subsets were amplified in replicate PCRs using around 220 ng DNA, about 30,000 T cell genomes. The table came from immunoSEQ multiplex PCR; TCRdb's copy has only in-frame clones and leaves some out. This sample has about 680,000 clones, with less than 80% found just once. This TCR was sampled from a woman aged 25 to 39 in good health. Sequencing was performed on memory CD4+ T cells sorted from blood. The subset here: CD45RA-negative fraction. The chain links TRBV18 to TRBJ2-1; 10 bases fit TRBD2. The CDR3 protein is CASSQQREGTYNEQFF. For the CDR3, the DNA is TGTGCCAGCTCCCAGCAGCGGGAGGGGACCTACAATGAGCAGTTCTTC.